This T cell receptor (beta chain) was obtained from a study of blood T cell repertoires in COVID-19. In the source study's methods: Quantification of nucleated cells was approximated via reference gene primer amplification. Produced via immunoSEQ multiplex PCR; TCRdb's table is partial and in-frame only. D and trimming were read from the DNA, whereas the V and J calls and clone size are those reported in that table. Seen here are about 280,000 clones, 75% to 90% observed once, and the top ten hold 2% to 2.5%. In its sample, this clone was seen once. Per germline, CDR1 LNHDA and CDR2 SQIVND (reference sequence). V lost 5 bases to trimming and J lost 5 bases, with 9 bases between them. The CDR3 covers 12 residues.

The sequencing input was peripheral blood. The receptor comes from a woman aged 50 to 65 who had recovered from COVID-19. The chain joins TRBV19 to TRBJ2-5; no firm D call. The CDR3 is CASSPDIETQYF. The CDR3 DNA reads TGTGCCAGTAGTCCCGACATCGAGACCCAGTACTTC.